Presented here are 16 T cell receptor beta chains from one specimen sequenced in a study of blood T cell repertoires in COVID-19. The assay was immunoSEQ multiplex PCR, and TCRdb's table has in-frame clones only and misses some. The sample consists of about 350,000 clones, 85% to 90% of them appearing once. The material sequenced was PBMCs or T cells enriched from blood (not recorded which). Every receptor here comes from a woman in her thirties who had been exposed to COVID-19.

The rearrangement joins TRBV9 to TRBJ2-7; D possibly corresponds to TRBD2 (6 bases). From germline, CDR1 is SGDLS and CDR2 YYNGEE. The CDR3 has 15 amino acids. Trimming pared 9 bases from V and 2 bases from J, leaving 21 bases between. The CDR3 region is CATRSPTREPYEQYF. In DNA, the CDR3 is TGTGCCACCAGGTCCCCCACGCGGGAACCCTACGAGCAGTACTTC.

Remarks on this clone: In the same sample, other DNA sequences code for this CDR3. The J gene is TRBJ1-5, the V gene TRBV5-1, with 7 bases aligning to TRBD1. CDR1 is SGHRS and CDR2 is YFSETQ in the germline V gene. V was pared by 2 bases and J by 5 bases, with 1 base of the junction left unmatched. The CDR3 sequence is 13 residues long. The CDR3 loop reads CASSLTGDQPQHF. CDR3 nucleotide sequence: TGCGCCAGCAGCTTAACAGGGGATCAGCCCCAGCATTTT.

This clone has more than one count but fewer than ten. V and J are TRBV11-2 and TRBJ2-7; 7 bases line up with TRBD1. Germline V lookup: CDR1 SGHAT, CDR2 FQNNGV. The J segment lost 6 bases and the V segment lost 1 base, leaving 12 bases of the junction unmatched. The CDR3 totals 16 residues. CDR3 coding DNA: TGTGCCAGCAGCTTAGGTTCGACAGGGAGCAATGGCGAGCAGTACTTC. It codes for CASSLGSTGSNGEQYF. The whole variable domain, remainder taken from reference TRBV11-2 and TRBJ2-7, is EAGVAQSPRYKIIEKRQSVAFWCNPISGHATLYWYQQILGQGPKLLIQFQNNGVVDDSQLPKDRFSAERLKGVDSTLKIQPAKLEDSAVYLCASSLGSTGSNGEQYFGPGTRLTVT.

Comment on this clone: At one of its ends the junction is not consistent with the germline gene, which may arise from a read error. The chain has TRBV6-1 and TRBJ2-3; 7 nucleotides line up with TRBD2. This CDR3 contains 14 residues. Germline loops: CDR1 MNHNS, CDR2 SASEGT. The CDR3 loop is CASSEEGRAKLARF. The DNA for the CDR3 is TGTGCCAGCAGTGAAGAAGGGAGGGCAAAACTAGCGCGTTTT.

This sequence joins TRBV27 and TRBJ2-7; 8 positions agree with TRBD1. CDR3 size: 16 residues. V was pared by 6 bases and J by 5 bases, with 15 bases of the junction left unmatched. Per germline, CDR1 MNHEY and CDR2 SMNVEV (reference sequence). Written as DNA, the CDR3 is TGTGCCAGCAGCCCTGGGGCTGGACAGGGATTCCACGAGCAGTACTTC. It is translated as CASSPGAGQGFHEQYF.

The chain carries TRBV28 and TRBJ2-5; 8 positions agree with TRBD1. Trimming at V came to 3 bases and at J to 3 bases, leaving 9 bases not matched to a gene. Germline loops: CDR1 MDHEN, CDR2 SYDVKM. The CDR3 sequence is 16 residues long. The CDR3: CASSFPRTGNEETQYF. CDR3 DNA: TGTGCCAGCAGTTTCCCCCGGACAGGGAATGAAGAGACCCAGTACTTC. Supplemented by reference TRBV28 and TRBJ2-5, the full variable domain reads DVKVTQSSRYLVKRTGEKVFLECVQDMDHENMFWYRQDPGLGLRLIYFSYDVKMKEKGDIPEGYSVSREKKERFSLILESASTNQTSMYLCASSFPRTGNEETQYFGPGTRLLVL.

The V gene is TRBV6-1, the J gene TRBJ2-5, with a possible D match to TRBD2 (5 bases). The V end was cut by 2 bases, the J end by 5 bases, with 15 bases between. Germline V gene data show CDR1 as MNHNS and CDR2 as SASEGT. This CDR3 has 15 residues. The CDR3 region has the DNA TGTGCCAGCAGTGAACACGGGCCAGGCGGGGAGACCCAGTACTTC. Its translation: CASSEHGPGGETQYF.

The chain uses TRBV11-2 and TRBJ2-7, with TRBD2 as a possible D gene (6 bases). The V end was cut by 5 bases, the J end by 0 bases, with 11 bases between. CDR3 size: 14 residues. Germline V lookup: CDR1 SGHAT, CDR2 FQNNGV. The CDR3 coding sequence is TGTGCCAGCAGCGCGGGACTGAGCTCCTACGAGCAGTACTTC. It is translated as CASSAGLSSYEQYF.

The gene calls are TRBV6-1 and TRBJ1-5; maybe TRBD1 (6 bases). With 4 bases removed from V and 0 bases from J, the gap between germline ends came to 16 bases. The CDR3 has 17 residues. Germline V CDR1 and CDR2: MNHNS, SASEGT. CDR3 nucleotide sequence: TGTGCCAGCAGTGGACGCGGGGGGGGCTATAGCAATCAGCCCCAGCATTTT. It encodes CASSGRGGGYSNQPQHF.

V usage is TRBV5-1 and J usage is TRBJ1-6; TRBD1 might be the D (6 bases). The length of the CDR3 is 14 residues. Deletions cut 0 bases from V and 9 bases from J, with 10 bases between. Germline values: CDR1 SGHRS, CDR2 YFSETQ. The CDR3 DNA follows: TGCGCCAGCAGCTTGGGACAGGATAGTTCACCCCTCCACTTT. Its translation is CASSLGQDSSPLHF. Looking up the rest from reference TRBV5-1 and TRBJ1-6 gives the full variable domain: KAGVTQTPRYLIKTRGQQVTLSCSPISGHRSVSWYQQTPGQGLQFLFEYFSETQRNKGNFPGRFSGRQFSNSRSEMNVSTLELGDSALYLCASSLGQDSSPLHFGNGTRLTVT.

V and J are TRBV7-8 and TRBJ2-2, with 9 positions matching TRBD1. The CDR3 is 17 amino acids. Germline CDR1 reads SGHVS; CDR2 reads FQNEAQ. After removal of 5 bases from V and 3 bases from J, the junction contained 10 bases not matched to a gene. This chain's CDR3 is CASSPQQGAKDTGELFF. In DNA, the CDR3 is TGTGCCAGCAGCCCGCAACAGGGGGCGAAGGACACCGGGGAGCTGTTTTTT.

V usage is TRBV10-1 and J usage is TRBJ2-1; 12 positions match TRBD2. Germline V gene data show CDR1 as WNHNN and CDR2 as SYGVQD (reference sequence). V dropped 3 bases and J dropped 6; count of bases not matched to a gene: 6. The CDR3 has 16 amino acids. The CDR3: CASSDPTSGRSNEQFF. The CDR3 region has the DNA TGCGCCAGCAGTGACCCGACTAGCGGGAGAAGCAATGAGCAGTTCTTC.

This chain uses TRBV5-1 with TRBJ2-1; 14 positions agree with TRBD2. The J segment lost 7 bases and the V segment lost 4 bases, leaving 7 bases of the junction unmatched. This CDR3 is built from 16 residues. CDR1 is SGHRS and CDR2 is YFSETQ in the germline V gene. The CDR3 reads CASSAPGLAGANEQFF. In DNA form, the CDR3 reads TGCGCCAGCAGCGCCCCGGGACTAGCGGGAGCGAATGAGCAGTTCTTC. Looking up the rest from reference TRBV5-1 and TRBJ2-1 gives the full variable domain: KAGVTQTPRYLIKTRGQQVTLSCSPISGHRSVSWYQQTPGQGLQFLFEYFSETQRNKGNFPGRFSGRQFSNSRSEMNVSTLELGDSALYLCASSAPGLAGANEQFFGPGTRLTVL.

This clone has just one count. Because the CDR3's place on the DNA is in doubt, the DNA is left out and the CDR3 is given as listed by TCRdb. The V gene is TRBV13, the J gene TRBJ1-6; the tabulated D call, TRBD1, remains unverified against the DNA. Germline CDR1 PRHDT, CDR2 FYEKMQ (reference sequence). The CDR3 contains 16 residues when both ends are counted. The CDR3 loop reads CASSFGPGQDYSPLHF.

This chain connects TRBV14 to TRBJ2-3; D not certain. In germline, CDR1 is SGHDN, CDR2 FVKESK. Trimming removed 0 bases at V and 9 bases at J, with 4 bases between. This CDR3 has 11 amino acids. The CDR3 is CASSQDPTQYF. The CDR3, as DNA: TGTGCCAGCAGCCAAGATCCGACGCAGTATTTT.

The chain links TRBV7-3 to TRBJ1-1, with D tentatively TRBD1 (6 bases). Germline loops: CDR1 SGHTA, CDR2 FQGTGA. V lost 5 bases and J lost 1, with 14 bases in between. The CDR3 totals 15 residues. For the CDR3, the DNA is TGTGCCAGCAGCCCGCAAGGGGGACGGAACACTGAAGCTTTCTTT. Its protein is CASSPQGGRNTEAFF.